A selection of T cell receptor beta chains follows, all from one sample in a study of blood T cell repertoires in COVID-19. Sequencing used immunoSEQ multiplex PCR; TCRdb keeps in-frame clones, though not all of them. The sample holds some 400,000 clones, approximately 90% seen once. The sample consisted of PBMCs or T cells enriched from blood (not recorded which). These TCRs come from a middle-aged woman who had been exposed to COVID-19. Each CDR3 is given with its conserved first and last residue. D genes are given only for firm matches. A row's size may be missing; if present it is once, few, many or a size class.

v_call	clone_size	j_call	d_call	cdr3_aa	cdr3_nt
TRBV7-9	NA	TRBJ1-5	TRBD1	CASSPNRGTGKDQPQHF	TGTGCCAGCAGCCCAAACCGCGGGACAGGGAAGGATCAGCCCCAGCATTTT
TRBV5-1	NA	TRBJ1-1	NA	CASSFFGGEDTEAFF	TGCGCCAGCAGCTTCTTCGGGGGGGAGGACACTGAAGCTTTCTTT
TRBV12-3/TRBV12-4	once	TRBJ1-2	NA	CASSPQVNYGYTF	TGTGCCAGCAGCCCACAGGTTAACTATGGCTACACCTTC
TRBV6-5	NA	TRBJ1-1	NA	CASSLTRMNTEAFF	TGTGCCAGCAGTTTAACAAGAATGAACACTGAAGCTTTCTTT
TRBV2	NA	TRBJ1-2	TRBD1	CASSGVRGRNDYGYTF	TGTGCCAGCAGTGGGGTCAGGGGGCGAAATGACTATGGCTACACCTTC
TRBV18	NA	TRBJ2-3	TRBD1	CASSPGQGVTDTQYF	TGTGCCAGCTCACCGGGACAGGGGGTCACAGATACGCAGTATTTT
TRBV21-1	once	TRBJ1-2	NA	CASSNLRPDRGNGYTF	TGTGCCAGCAGCAATCTTCGCCCGGACAGGGGTAATGGCTACACCTTC
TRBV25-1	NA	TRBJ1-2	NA	CASSSGLNYGYTF	TGTGCCAGTTCGTCAGGGCTAAACTATGGCTACACCTTC
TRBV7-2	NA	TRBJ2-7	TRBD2	CASSPKAGEFYEQYF	TGTGCCAGCAGCCCCAAAGCGGGAGAGTTCTACGAGCAGTACTTC
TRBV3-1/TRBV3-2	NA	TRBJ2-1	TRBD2	CASRLSGIDYNEQFF	TGTGCCAGCAGGCTTAGCGGGATAGACTACAATGAGCAGTTCTTC
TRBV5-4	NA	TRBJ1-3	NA	CASTRQGSGNTIYF	TGTGCCAGCACCCGGCAGGGCTCTGGAAACACCATATATTTT
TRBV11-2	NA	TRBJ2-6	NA	CASSLKGVGRFGANVLTF	TGTGCCAGCAGCTTAAAGGGGGTTGGAAGGTTTGGGGCCAACGTCCTGACTTTC
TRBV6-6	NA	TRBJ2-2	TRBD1	CASSNQGQAPGELFF	TGTGCCAGCAGTAACCAGGGACAGGCCCCAGGGGAGCTGTTTTTT
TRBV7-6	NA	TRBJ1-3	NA	CASSLGAGQSSGNTIYF	TGTGCCAGCAGCTTAGGCGCGGGGCAGAGCTCTGGAAACACCATATATTTT
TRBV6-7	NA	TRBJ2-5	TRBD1	CASSYGGQKDQETQYF	TGTGCCAGCAGTTACGGGGGACAGAAAGACCAAGAGACCCAGTACTTC
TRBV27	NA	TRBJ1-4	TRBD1	CASSLLGQGSGEKLFF	TGTGCCAGCAGTTTGCTCGGACAGGGGAGTGGTGAAAAACTGTTTTTT
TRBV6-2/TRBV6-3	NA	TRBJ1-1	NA	CASSYVGQTEAFF	TGTGCCAGCAGTTACGTGGGCCAAACTGAAGCTTTCTTT
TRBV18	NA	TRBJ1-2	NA	CASSPGVLNYGYTF	TGTGCCAGCTCACCGGGAGTGTTGAACTATGGCTACACCTTC
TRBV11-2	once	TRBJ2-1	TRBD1	CASNAGGSYNEQFF	TGTGCCAGCAACGCAGGGGGCTCCTACAATGAGCAGTTCTTC
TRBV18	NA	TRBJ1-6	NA	CASSPPSGALHF	TGTGCCAGCTCACCACCCTCAGGGGCCCTCCACTTT
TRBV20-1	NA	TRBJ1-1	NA	CSASREQWRDGTEAFF	TGCAGTGCTAGTAGGGAGCAATGGAGGGATGGCACTGAAGCTTTCTTT
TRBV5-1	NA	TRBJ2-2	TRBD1	CASSTQGTGELFF	TGCGCCAGCAGCACACAGGGGACCGGGGAGCTGTTTTTT
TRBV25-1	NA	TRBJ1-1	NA	CASSPAGTNTEAFF	TGTGCCAGCAGTCCTGCGGGCACGAACACTGAAGCTTTCTTT
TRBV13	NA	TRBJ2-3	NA	CASSLRAGDTQYF	TGTGCCAGCAGCCTCCGTGCGGGAGATACGCAGTATTTT
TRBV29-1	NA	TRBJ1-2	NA	CSVSTVPNYGYTF	TGCAGCGTCTCGACAGTACCTAACTATGGCTACACCTTC
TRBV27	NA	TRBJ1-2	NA	CASSSRDSRRYGYTF	TGTGCCAGCAGTTCCCGCGACAGTCGGAGATATGGCTACACCTTC
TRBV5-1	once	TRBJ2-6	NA	CASSLVTGSGANVLTF	TGCGCCAGCAGCTTGGTCACAGGGTCTGGGGCCAACGTCCTGACTTTC
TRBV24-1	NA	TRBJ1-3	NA	CATSDGQSSGNTIYF	TGTGCCACCAGTGACGGACAAAGCTCTGGAAACACCATATATTTT
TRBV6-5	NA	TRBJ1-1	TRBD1	CASTRQGYLPEAFF	TGTGCCAGCACCCGACAGGGATACTTGCCTGAAGCTTTCTTT
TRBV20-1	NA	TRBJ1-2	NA	CSARGDYGYTF	TGCAGTGCCCGGGGGGACTATGGCTACACCTTC
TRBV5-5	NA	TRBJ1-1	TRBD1	CASSLGQGVVAEAFF	TGTGCCAGCAGCTTGGGACAGGGGGTAGTAGCTGAAGCTTTCTTT
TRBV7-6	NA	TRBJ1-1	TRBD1	CASSSGTGGRGTEAFF	TGTGCCAGCAGCTCTGGGACAGGGGGCCGAGGCACTGAAGCTTTCTTT
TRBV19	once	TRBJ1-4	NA	CASSPRRDWSEKLFF	TGTGCCAGTAGTCCCCGCCGGGATTGGAGTGAAAAACTGTTTTTT
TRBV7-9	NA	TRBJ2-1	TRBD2	CASSSSGGLDNEQFF	TGTGCCAGCAGCTCTAGCGGGGGGCTCGACAATGAGCAGTTCTTC
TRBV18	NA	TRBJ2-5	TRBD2	CASSPTGTSLETQYF	TGTGCCAGCTCACCAACTGGGACTAGCCTCGAGACCCAGTACTTC
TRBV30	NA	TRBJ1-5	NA	CAWSYGEGNQPQHF	TGTGCCTGGAGTTATGGGGAGGGGAATCAGCCCCAGCATTTT
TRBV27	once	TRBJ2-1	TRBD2	CASSLLSPGLAGGPDNEQFF	TGTGCCAGCAGTCTACTAAGCCCCGGTCTAGCGGGAGGGCCCGACAATGAGCAGTTCTTC
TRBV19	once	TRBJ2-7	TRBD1	CASSAHLGQGAYEQYF	TGTGCCAGTAGTGCCCACCTGGGACAGGGGGCCTACGAGCAGTACTTC
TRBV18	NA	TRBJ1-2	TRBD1	CASSPGTGGLASYGYTF	TGTGCCAGCTCACCCGGGACAGGGGGCCTTGCCTCCTATGGCTACACCTTC
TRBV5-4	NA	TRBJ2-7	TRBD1	CASSSDRGNYEQYF	TGTGCCAGCAGCTCGGACAGGGGTAACTACGAGCAGTACTTC
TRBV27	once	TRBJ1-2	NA	CASRFIGGRDGYTF	TGTGCCAGCAGGTTTATAGGGGGGAGGGATGGCTACACCTTC
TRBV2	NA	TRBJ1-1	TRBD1	CASSPDREREAFF	TGTGCCAGCAGTCCGGACAGGGAAAGGGAAGCTTTCTTT
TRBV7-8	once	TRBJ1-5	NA	CASSPEEGPNQPQHF	TGTGCCAGCAGCCCCGAGGAGGGGCCCAATCAGCCCCAGCATTTT
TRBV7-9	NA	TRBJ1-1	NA	CASSLLGGLNTEAFF	TGTGCCAGCAGCTTATTGGGGGGACTGAACACTGAAGCTTTCTTT
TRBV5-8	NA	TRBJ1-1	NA	CASSRSWDTEAFF	TGTGCCAGCAGCAGGAGTTGGGACACTGAAGCTTTCTTT
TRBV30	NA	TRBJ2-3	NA	CAWSDGSRSTDTQYF	TGTGCCTGGAGCGACGGATCCAGGTCGACAGATACGCAGTATTTT
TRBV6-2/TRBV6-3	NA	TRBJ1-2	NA	CASSYSGGSRYGYTF	TGTGCCAGCAGTTACTCCGGGGGTTCGCGCTATGGCTACACCTTC